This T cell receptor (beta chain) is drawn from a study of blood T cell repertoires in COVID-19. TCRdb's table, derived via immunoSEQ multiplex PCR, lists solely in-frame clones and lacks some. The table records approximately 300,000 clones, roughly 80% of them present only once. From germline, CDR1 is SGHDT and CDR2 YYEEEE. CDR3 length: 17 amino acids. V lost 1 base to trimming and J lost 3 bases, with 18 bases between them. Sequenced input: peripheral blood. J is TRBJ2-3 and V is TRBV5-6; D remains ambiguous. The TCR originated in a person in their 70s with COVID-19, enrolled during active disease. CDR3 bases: TGTGCCAGCAGCTTGCTAGGCCCAACCGTACCAACAGATACGCAGTATTTT. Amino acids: CASSLLGPTVPTDTQYF.